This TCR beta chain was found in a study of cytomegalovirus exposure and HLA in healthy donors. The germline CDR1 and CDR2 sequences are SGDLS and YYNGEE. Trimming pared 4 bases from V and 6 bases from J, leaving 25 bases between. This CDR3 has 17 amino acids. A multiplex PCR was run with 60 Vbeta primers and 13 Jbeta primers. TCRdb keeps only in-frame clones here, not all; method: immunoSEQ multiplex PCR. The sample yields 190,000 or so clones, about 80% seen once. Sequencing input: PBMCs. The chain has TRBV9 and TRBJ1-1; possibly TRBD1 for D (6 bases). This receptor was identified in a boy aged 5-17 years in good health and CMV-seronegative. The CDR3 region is CASSPTGDTASGPEAFF. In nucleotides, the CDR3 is TGTGCCAGCAGCCCGACCGGGGACACGGCGTCCGGGCCTGAAGCTTTCTTT.